This T cell receptor (beta chain) is drawn from a study of STAT5B mutations in CD4+ large granular lymphocyte leukemia. Whole-study findings and limits: Patient CD4-sorted repertoires looked more clonal than healthy CD4+ repertoires, even without putative leukemic clones.

Trimming took 2 bases from V and 1 from J, leaving 14 bases between them. Germline-derived CDR1 and CDR2 are KGHSH and LQKENI. CDR3 length equals 16 residues. Here immunoSEQ multiplex PCR was the method, and the copy in TCRdb shows in-frame clones only, minus some. The sample lists roughly 32,000 clones; about 70% were seen once. As concerns this clone: Its antigen is unknown.

This chain uses TRBV18 with TRBJ1-1, with no clear D. The specimen was CD4+ T cells from blood buffy coats. The TCR comes from a human donor in good health. CDR3 in DNA: TGTGCCAGCTCACCATATCAAGGGTCCGGGAACACTGAAGCTTTCTTT. Protein product: CASSPYQGSGNTEAFF.